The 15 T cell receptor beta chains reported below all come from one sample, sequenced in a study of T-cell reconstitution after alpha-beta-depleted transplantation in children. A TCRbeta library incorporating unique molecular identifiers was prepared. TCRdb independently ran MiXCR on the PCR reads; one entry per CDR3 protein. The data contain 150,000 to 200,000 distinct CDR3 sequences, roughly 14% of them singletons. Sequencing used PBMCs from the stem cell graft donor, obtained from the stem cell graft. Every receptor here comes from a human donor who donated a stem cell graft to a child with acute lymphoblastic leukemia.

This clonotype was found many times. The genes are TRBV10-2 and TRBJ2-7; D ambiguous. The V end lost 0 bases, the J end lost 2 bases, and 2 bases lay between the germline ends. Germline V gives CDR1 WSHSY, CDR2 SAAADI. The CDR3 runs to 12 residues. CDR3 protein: CASSESTYEQYF. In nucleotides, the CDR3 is TGCGCCAGCAGTGAGTCGACCTACGAGCAGTACTTC.

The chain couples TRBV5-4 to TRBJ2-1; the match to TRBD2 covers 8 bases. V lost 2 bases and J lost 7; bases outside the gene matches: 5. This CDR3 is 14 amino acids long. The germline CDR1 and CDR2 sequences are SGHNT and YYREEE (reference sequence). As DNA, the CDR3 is TGTGCCAGCAGCTTCAGCGGGAGTAGGAATGAGCAGTTCTTC. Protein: CASSFSGSRNEQFF.

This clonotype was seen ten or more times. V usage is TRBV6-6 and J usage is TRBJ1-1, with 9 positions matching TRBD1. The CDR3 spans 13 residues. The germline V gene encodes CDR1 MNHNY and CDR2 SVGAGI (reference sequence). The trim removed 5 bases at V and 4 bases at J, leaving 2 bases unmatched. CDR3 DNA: TGTGCCAGCAGTAAGGGACAGGGCACTGAAGCTTTCTTT. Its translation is CASSKGQGTEAFF.

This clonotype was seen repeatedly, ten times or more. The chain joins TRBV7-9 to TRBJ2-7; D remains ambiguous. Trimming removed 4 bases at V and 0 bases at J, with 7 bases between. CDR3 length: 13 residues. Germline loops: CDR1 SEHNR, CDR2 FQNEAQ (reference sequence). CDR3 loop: CASSSTSSYEQYF. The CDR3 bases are TGTGCCAGCAGCTCGACCAGCTCCTACGAGCAGTACTTC.

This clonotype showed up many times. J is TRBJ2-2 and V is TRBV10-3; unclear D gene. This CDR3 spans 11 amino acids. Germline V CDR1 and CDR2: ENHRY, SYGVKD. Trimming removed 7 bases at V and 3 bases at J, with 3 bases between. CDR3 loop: CAITDTGELFF. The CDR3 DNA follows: TGTGCCATCACAGACACCGGGGAGCTGTTTTTT.

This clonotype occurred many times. The CDR3 bases are TGTGCCAGCAGTACGGGAGCCCTAAGCTTAGCCAAAAACATTCAGTACTTC. Its protein product is CASSTGALSLAKNIQYF. The chain uses TRBV12-3 or TRBV12-4 and TRBJ2-4; D possibly corresponds to TRBD2 (6 bases). This CDR3 has 17 amino acids. V was cut by 5 bases and J by 0 bases, with 17 bases left in between.

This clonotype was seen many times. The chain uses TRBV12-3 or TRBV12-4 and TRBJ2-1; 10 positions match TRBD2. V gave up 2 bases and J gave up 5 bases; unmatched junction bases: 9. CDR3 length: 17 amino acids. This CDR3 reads CASSLTLGSGGDNEQFF. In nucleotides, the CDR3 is TGTGCCAGCAGTTTAACCCTCGGCAGCGGGGGGGACAATGAGCAGTTCTTC.

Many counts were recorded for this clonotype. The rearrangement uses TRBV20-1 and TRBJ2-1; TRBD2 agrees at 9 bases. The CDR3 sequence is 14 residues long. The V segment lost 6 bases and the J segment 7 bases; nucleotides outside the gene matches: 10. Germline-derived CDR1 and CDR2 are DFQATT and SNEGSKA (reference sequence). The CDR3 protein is CSAAGGSGSNEQFF. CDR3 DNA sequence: TGCAGTGCGGCGGGGGGGAGCGGGAGTAATGAGCAGTTCTTC.

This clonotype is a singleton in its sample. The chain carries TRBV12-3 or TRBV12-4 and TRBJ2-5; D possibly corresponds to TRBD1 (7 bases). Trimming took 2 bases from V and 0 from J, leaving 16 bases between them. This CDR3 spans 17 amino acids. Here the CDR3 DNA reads TGTGCCAGCAGTTTAACGGCGGGACAGCCGTACCAAGAGACCCAGTACTTC. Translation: CASSLTAGQPYQETQYF.

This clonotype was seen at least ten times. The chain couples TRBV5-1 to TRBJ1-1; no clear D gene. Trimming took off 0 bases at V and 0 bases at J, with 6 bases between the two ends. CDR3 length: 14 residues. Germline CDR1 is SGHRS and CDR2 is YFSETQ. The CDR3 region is CASSLDPLNTEAFF. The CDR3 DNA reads TGCGCCAGCAGCTTGGACCCTTTGAACACTGAAGCTTTCTTT.

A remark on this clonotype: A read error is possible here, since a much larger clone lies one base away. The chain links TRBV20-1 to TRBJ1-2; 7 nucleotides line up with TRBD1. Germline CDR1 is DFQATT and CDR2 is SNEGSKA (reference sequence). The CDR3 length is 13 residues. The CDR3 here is CSAGYRGNYGHTF. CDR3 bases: TGCAGTGCTGGTTACAGGGGAAACTATGGCCACACCTTC.

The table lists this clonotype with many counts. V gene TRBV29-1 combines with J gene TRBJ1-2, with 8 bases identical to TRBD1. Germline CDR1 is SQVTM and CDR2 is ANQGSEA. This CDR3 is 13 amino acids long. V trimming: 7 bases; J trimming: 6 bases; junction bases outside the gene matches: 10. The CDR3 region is CSARPGQGHGYTF. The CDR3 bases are TGCAGCGCCCGGCCAGGACAGGGCCATGGCTACACCTTC.

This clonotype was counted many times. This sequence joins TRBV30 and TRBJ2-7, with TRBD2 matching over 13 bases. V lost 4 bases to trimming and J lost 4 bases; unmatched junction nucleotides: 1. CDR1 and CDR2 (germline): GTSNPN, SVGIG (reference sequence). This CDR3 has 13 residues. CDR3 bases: TGTGCCTGGATGGGACTAGCGGGGTACGAGCAGTACTTC. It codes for CAWMGLAGYEQYF.

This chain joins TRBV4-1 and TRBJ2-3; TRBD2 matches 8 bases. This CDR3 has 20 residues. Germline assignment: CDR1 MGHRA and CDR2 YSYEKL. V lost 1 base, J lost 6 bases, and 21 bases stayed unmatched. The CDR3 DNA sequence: TGCGCCAGCAGCCAAGTCTATCGGGTGGGCGGGAGGATCAACGCGGATACGCAGTATTTT. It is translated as CASSQVYRVGGRINADTQYF.

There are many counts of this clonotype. CDR3: CASMEFMTPVNQPQHF. The CDR3 DNA is TGCGCCAGCATGGAATTTATGACGCCAGTAAATCAGCCCCAGCATTTT. The V gene is TRBV10-2, the J gene TRBJ1-5; no clear D gene. This CDR3 spans 16 amino acids. V was clipped by 7 bases and J by 4 bases, with 20 bases between them. In germline, CDR1 is WSHSY, CDR2 SAAADI.